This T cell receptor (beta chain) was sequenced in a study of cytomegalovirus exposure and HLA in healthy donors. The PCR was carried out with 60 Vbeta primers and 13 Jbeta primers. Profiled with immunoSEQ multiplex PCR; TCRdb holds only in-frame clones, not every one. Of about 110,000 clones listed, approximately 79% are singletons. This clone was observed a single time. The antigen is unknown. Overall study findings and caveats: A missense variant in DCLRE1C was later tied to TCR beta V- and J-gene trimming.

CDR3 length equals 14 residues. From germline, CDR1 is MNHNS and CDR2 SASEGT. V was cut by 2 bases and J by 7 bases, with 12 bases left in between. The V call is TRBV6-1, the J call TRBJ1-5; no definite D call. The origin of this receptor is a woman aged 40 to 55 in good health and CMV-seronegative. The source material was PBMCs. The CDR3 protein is CASSEPQVGQPQHF. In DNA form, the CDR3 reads TGTGCCAGCAGTGAACCCCAGGTCGGCCAGCCCCAGCATTTT.